This TCR beta chain was sequenced in a study of early T cells in non-severe SARS-CoV-2 infection. Overall study: Sequencing used unsorted whole-blood bulk RNA, so chains lack pairing. Study-wide results and caveats: The matching step, a VDJdb search, favored anti-spike CD8 responses and missed private and CD4 specificities.

Per germline, CDR1 SGHVS and CDR2 FQNEAQ. CDR3 length equals 14 residues. This clonotype showed up many times. Its antigen is not identified. An end of the junction does not agree with germline; a read error may underlie this. Individually, cDNA molecules had unique molecular identifiers attached to them. Each CDR3 protein is one row after TCRdb ran MiXCR on the 5' RACE reads. The repertoire includes 25,000 to 35,000 distinct CDR3 sequences, roughly 7.2% of them detected once, and 30% to 45% sits in the top ten. The sequence came from an adult who was a healthcare worker with PCR-confirmed SARS-CoV-2 infection or an uninfected control (not recorded which). Source material: whole blood. The J gene is TRBJ1-1, the V gene TRBV7-8; TRBD1 matches 9 bases. CDR3 residues: CASGGQGMNTEAFF. The CDR3 DNA sequence: TGTGCCAGCGGCGGACAGGGGATGAACACTGAAGCTTTTTTT.